This entry describes one T cell receptor beta chain. This record comes from a study of coeliac disease. TCRdb's table, derived via immunoSEQ multiplex PCR, lists solely in-frame clones and lacks some. The data contain about 4,800 clones, approximately 74% of them singletons. J gave up 3 bases and V 4 bases, and 14 bases lay outside the gene matches. The CDR3 is made up of 18 amino acids. CDR1 is LNHDA, CDR2 SQIVND, per germline (reference sequence). The chain combines TRBV19 with TRBJ1-4; 7 nucleotides align to TRBD1. The material sequenced was lamina propria lymphocytes from the gut. This TCR derives from a woman younger than 35 with active celiac disease. In DNA, the CDR3 is TGTGCCAGTAGTAGAAGGACAGGAGATTCCGCTGCTAATGAAAAACTGTTTTTT. Translation gives CASSRRTGDSAANEKLFF.